Below, 22 T cell receptor beta chains from the same sample are listed, as sequenced in a study of T cell responses to AZD1222 COVID-19 vaccine. Measured with immunoSEQ multiplex PCR; TCRdb has only the in-frame clones, and not every one. The sample lists more than 85,000 clones, 85% to 90% seen once, with 4% to 6% in the top ten. Here the sequenced sample was peripheral blood, taken on day 0 of AZD1222 vaccination. The source is an adult in good health.

The J gene is TRBJ2-1, the V gene TRBV2; the D gene could be TRBD1 or TRBD2 (5 bases each). The V gene lost 6 bases and the J gene lost 0 bases, with 12 bases spanning the gap. The CDR3 length is 15 residues. Germline CDR1 is SNHLY and CDR2 is FYNNEI. Here the CDR3 reads CASRYGGPSYNEQFF. The CDR3 nucleotides are TGTGCCAGCAGATATGGGGGACCCTCCTACAATGAGCAGTTCTTC. Full variable domain (outside the CDR3, taken from reference TRBV2 and TRBJ2-1): EPEVTQTPSHQVTQMGQEVILRCVPISNHLYFYWYRQILGQKVEFLVSFYNNEISEKSEIFDDQFSVERPDGSNFTLKIRSTKLEDSAMYFCASRYGGPSYNEQFFGPGTRLTVL.

Only one count was recorded for this clone. The gene calls are TRBV10-3 and TRBJ2-7; 11 nucleotides match TRBD2. The CDR3 runs 13 residues. V gave up 10 bases and J gave up 3 bases; unmatched junction bases: 5. Per germline, CDR1 ENHRY and CDR2 SYGVKD. CDR3 DNA: TGTGCCACCCGACTAGCGGGAAGCTACGAGCAGTACTTC. The encoded protein is CATRLAGSYEQYF.

This clone has more than one count but fewer than ten. V is TRBV30 and J is TRBJ1-1, with D perhaps TRBD1 (5 bases). V was shortened by 1 base and J by 0 bases, with 9 bases between the two germline ends. The germline V gene has CDR1 GTSNPN and CDR2 SVGIG (reference sequence). This CDR3 is 14 amino acids long. CDR3 residues: CAWSGEGMNTEAFF. In DNA, the CDR3 is TGTGCCTGGAGTGGTGAGGGGATGAACACTGAAGCTTTCTTT.

This clone was recorded only once. The rearrangement joins TRBV9 to TRBJ1-2, with TRBD1 as a possible D gene (5 bases). The length of the CDR3 is 16 residues. Germline CDR1 is SGDLS and CDR2 is YYNGEE. The V end lost 0 bases, the J end lost 5 bases, and 17 bases lay between the germline ends. The CDR3, as DNA: TGTGCCAGCAGCGTAGAAGTTGGGACGGCGGATTATGGCTACACCTTC. Amino acid sequence: CASSVEVGTADYGYTF. The whole variable domain, filled in from reference TRBV9 and TRBJ1-2, reads DSGVTQTPKHLITATGQRVTLRCSPRSGDLSVYWYQQSLDQGLQFLIQYYNGEERAKGNILERFSAQQFPDLHSELNLSSLELGDSALYFCASSVEVGTADYGYTFGSGTRLTVV.

The chain combines TRBV11-1 with TRBJ1-1, with TRBD1 identical over 7 bases. The V gene end was trimmed by 5 bases and the J gene end by 4 bases; junction bases not matched to a gene: 7. CDR1 is SGHAT, CDR2 FQDESV, per germline (reference sequence). The CDR3 contains 14 residues. The CDR3 loop is CASSPDRRGTEAFF. CDR3 DNA: TGTGCCAGCAGCCCGGACAGGAGGGGCACTGAAGCTTTCTTT.

This chain joins TRBV13 and TRBJ1-2, with D possibly TRBD1 on 5 matching bases. V was pared by 5 bases and J by 4 bases, with 14 bases between. The germline CDR1 and CDR2 sequences are PRHDT and FYEKMQ (reference sequence). The CDR3 loop spans 14 amino acids. Here the CDR3 DNA reads TGTGCCAGCAGCACCCATAATGGGGGCTATGGCTACACCTTC. Its protein is CASSTHNGGYGYTF.

V and J are TRBV6-5 and TRBJ2-1, with no clear D. V was clipped by 2 bases and J by 9 bases, with 5 bases between them. The CDR3 is 11 residues long. From germline, CDR1 is MNHEY and CDR2 SVGAGI. CDR3 sequence reads: CASSYLGEQFF. The CDR3 DNA follows: TGTGCCAGCAGTTACCTGGGTGAGCAGTTCTTC.

V and J are TRBV12-3 or TRBV12-4 and TRBJ2-5; TRBD1 agrees at 7 bases. The V and J ends lost 7 bases and 3 bases, in that order; junction bases with no gene match: 2. The CDR3 is made up of 12 amino acids. The CDR3 bases are TGTGCCAGCAAAGACAGGGAAGAGACCCAGTACTTC. Translation gives CASKDREETQYF.

The chain couples TRBV6-5 to TRBJ2-1; D ambiguous. V was clipped by 2 bases and J by 9 bases, with 8 bases between them. The length of the CDR3 is 12 residues. The germline V gene has CDR1 MNHEY and CDR2 SVGAGI. CDR3 residues: CASSYAVGEQFF. For the CDR3, the DNA is TGTGCCAGCAGTTACGCGGTGGGTGAGCAGTTCTTC.

The rearrangement uses TRBV5-1 and TRBJ1-2; D may be TRBD1 (6 bases). The CDR3 covers 15 residues. The germline V and J ends were trimmed by 5 bases and 1 base, with 15 bases remaining between them. Germline V CDR1 and CDR2: SGHRS, YFSETQ. The CDR3 loop reads CASRPTGSGNYGYTF. Written as DNA, the CDR3 is TGCGCCAGCAGACCCACAGGGAGTGGTAACTATGGCTACACCTTC.

The rearrangement links TRBV6-6 to TRBJ1-4; unclear D gene. V lost 2 bases to trimming and J lost 0 bases, with 10 bases between them. Germline loops: CDR1 MNHNY, CDR2 SVGAGI (reference sequence). There are 16 residues in the CDR3. CDR3 sequence: CASSYTPPTTNEKLFF. The CDR3 region has the DNA TGTGCCAGCAGTTACACCCCACCTACAACTAATGAAAAACTGTTTTTT.

Points on this clone: Germline and junction disagree at one end, which may indicate a read error. The chain carries TRBV7-9 and TRBJ2-5; 8 positions agree with TRBD2. Per germline, CDR1 SEHNR and CDR2 FQNEAQ (reference sequence). The CDR3 contains 13 residues. The CDR3 region has the DNA TGTGCCAGCAGCATAGCGGGGCAAGAGACCCAGTACTTC. Amino acid sequence: CASSIAGQETQYF.

The genes are TRBV5-1 and TRBJ2-5; D tentatively fits TRBD1 or TRBD2 (6 bases each). The V gene's germline CDR1 is SGHRS and CDR2 YFSETQ. There are 18 residues in the CDR3. Trimming shortened V by 0 bases and J by 2 bases, and 20 bases separated the two germline ends. Here the CDR3 reads CASSLVPGAISGQETQYF. CDR3 coding DNA: TGCGCCAGCAGCTTGGTGCCGGGGGCGATTTCGGGGCAAGAGACCCAGTACTTC. The entire variable domain, with the rest obtained from reference TRBV5-1 and TRBJ2-5, is as follows: KAGVTQTPRYLIKTRGQQVTLSCSPISGHRSVSWYQQTPGQGLQFLFEYFSETQRNKGNFPGRFSGRQFSNSRSEMNVSTLELGDSALYLCASSLVPGAISGQETQYFGPGTRLLVL.

CDR3 nucleotide sequence: TGTGCCACCAGTGATCCCGGGACAGGGATCTCCGGGGAGCTGTTTTTT. Its translation: CATSDPGTGISGELFF. This chain joins TRBV24-1 and TRBJ2-2; 9 nucleotides match TRBD1. The CDR3 is 16 amino acids. Germline V gene sequence: CDR1 KGHDR, CDR2 SFDVKD. The J segment lost 6 bases and the V segment lost 3 bases, leaving 7 bases of the junction unmatched.

The rearrangement joins TRBV10-3 to TRBJ1-2, with TRBD1 identical over 7 bases. The ends lost 2 bases at V and 5 bases at J; junction bases unmatched: 8. This CDR3 has 15 amino acids. CDR1 is ENHRY, CDR2 SYGVKD, per germline. As DNA, the CDR3 is TGTGCCATCAGTGAGGGGCCGACAGGGTTATATGGCTACACCTTC. Its translation: CAISEGPTGLYGYTF.

This sequence joins TRBV19 and TRBJ2-7; D is unresolved. Germline assignment: CDR1 LNHDA and CDR2 SQIVND (reference sequence). The CDR3 contains 13 residues. The V end lost 2 bases, the J end lost 6 bases, and 11 bases lay between the germline ends. CDR3 sequence reads: CASSIFSEAEQYF. The CDR3 region has the DNA TGTGCCAGTAGTATATTTAGTGAAGCCGAGCAGTACTTC.

There are a few counts of this clone. The chain carries TRBV15 and TRBJ2-1, with 9 bases fitting TRBD1. Trimming took 4 bases from V and 7 from J; bases not matched to a gene: 5. The CDR3 is 14 residues long. CDR1 is LNHNV, CDR2 YYDKDF, per germline (reference sequence). The CDR3 loop is CATSTRTGANEQFF. For the CDR3, the DNA is TGTGCCACCAGCACCCGGACAGGGGCAAATGAGCAGTTCTTC.

The genes are TRBV7-3 and TRBJ2-3; 9 bases fit TRBD2. With 5 bases clipped from V and 4 bases from J, the junction kept 10 bases outside the gene matches. This CDR3 comprises 16 residues. Germline values: CDR1 SGHTA, CDR2 FQGTGA. CDR3: CASSPGRGRASDTQYF. The DNA for the CDR3 is TGTGCCAGCAGCCCAGGCCGCGGGAGGGCCTCAGATACGCAGTATTTT.

The count of this clone is one. The junction does not match germline at one end; this may be a read error. The chain uses TRBV3-1 (or the pseudogene TRBV3-2) and TRBJ2-7; D is tentatively TRBD1 or TRBD2 (5 bases each). The CDR3 spans 14 residues. Per the germline V gene, CDR1 is LGHDT and CDR2 is YNNKEL (reference sequence). The DNA for the CDR3 is TGTGTCAGCAGCAACCTGGGGGACTCCTACGAGCAGTACTTC. Translating gives CVSSNLGDSYEQYF.

This chain joins TRBV30 and TRBJ2-1, with D possibly TRBD2 on 6 matching bases. Germline values: CDR1 GTSNPN, CDR2 SVGIG (reference sequence). Trimming removed 3 bases at V and 0 bases at J, with 12 bases between. The CDR3 covers 15 residues. The CDR3 DNA follows: TGTGCCTGGAGGGGGGGACTGAGCTCCTACAATGAGCAGTTCTTC. It specifies CAWRGGLSSYNEQFF.

This clone showed up just once. The rearrangement uses TRBV19 and TRBJ1-4; no clear D. The CDR3 sequence is 15 residues long. V dropped 6 bases and J dropped 0 bases, with 11 bases sitting between them. The germline V gene encodes CDR1 LNHDA and CDR2 SQIVND (reference sequence). CDR3 DNA sequence: TGTGCCAGTAGCACCCCAGAAGCAACTAATGAAAAACTGTTTTTT. Translating it yields CASSTPEATNEKLFF.

J is TRBJ2-6 and V is TRBV28, with D perhaps matching TRBD1 (5 bases). Between the trimmed V and J ends, which lost 6 bases and 0 bases, there was a span of 12 bases. The CDR3 totals 16 residues. The germline V gene has CDR1 MDHEN and CDR2 SYDVKM. CDR3 DNA: TGTGCCAGCAGCCCGAGGACATCCTCTGGGGCCAACGTCCTGACTTTC. This translates into CASSPRTSSGANVLTF.